This TCR beta chain comes out of a study of CD8 T cells in ankylosing spondylitis. A few counts support this clonotype. The germline V gene encodes CDR1 MNHEY and CDR2 SMNVEV (reference sequence). Trimming left V 4 bases short and J 9 bases short, with 7 bases between. The CDR3 spans 11 residues. TCRdb redid the calling of the 5' RACE reads with MiXCR, one entry per CDR3 protein. Among 150,000 to 200,000 distinct CDR3 sequences listed, roughly 13% were seen once. The gene calls are TRBV27 and TRBJ2-1; D ambiguous. The specimen sequenced was blood, either unsorted or a sorted T cell fraction (not recorded which). The sequence came from a male donor with ankylosing spondylitis or in good health (not recorded which). The CDR3 region is CASSSPGEQFF. The CDR3 DNA follows: TGTGCCAGCAGTTCCCCAGGTGAGCAGTTCTTC.